Each of the 11 T cell receptor beta chains below was sequenced from the same sample in a study of blood T cells in healthy people across ages. A second PCR of 7 to 11 cycles used a sample-barcoded 5' primer and a J-beta primer mix. MiXCR, applied by TCRdb to the 5' RACE reads, yields one record per CDR3 protein. The repertoire has about 2 million distinct CDR3 sequences, 49% of them found once; the top ten carry over 2%. The sample comprised blood. The source of these receptors is a woman aged 40 to 55 in good health.

J is TRBJ2-5 and V is TRBV7-8; D ambiguous. This CDR3 is built from 14 residues. Deletions cut 0 bases from V and 5 bases from J, with 10 bases between. Germline CDR1 and CDR2: SGHVS and FQNEAQ. This chain's CDR3 is CASSLAETRETQYF. Here the CDR3 DNA reads TGTGCCAGCAGCTTAGCTGAGACCCGGGAGACCCAGTACTTC.

The chain recombines TRBV27 with TRBJ2-5; TRBD1 aligns across 7 bases. This CDR3 has 15 amino acids. CDR1 and CDR2 (germline): MNHEY, SMNVEV (reference sequence). V gave up 3 bases and J gave up 4 bases; unmatched junction bases: 8. CDR3: CASSFLSRGSETQYF. CDR3 DNA: TGTGCCAGCAGTTTTCTCTCCAGGGGGTCAGAGACCCAGTACTTC.

A note on this clonotype: This may stem from a read error, because a much larger clone lies one nucleotide away. The chain is built from TRBV29-1 and TRBJ2-7; no definite D call. The tail of the sequence fits TRBJ2-5 better, so the J call may be wrong. The germline V gene has CDR1 SQVTM and CDR2 ANQGSEA. The CDR3 spans 12 residues. The CDR3 loop reads CSVGKGPGTQYF. The DNA of the CDR3 is TGCAGCGTTGGCAAGGGCCCAGGGACCCAGTACTTC.

V is TRBV2 and J is TRBJ2-2; D might be TRBD2 (6 bases). The CDR3 consists of 14 residues. V lost 7 bases, J lost 2 bases, and 11 bases lay in between. Germline V gene sequence: CDR1 SNHLY, CDR2 FYNNEI. The chain's CDR3 is CASMKGGNTGELFF. DNA of the CDR3: TGTGCCAGCATGAAGGGAGGTAACACCGGGGAGCTGTTTTTT.

V gene TRBV28 combines with J gene TRBJ1-2; no definite D call. CDR3 length: 15 residues. Germline assignment: CDR1 MDHEN and CDR2 SYDVKM. Trimming pared 5 bases from V and 5 bases from J, leaving 18 bases between. CDR3 sequence: CASSPMEQTLYGYTF. CDR3 nucleotide sequence: TGTGCCAGCAGTCCAATGGAACAGACCCTTTATGGCTACACCTTC.

This clonotype was seen more than once but under ten times. CDR3 coding DNA: TGCGCCAGCAGCCCTCGGACAGCCGACATCTACGAGCAGTACTTC. Its protein is CASSPRTADIYEQYF. The rearrangement uses TRBV4-1 and TRBJ2-7, with a tentative D call TRBD1 (6 bases). V was shortened by 4 bases and J by 3 bases, with 16 bases between the two germline ends. The germline gives CDR1 MGHRA, CDR2 YSYEKL. CDR3 length: 15 amino acids.

This clonotype was counted between two and nine times. V gene TRBV2 combines with J gene TRBJ2-7; the D is unclear. Germline V lookup: CDR1 SNHLY, CDR2 FYNNEI. The CDR3 runs 12 residues. With 4 bases removed from V and 3 bases from J, the gap between germline ends came to 7 bases. The CDR3 coding sequence is TGTGCCAGCAGTGGGGATTACTACGAGCAGTACTTC. It translates to CASSGDYYEQYF.

As regards this clonotype: One end of the junction does not line up with germline, which may come from a read error. The chain employs TRBV12-3 or TRBV12-4 and TRBJ2-3; tentatively, D is TRBD2 (8 bases). The CDR3 totals 17 residues. The CDR3 DNA reads as TGTGCCAGCAGTTTGACACCGGGACTAGGGGGGACAGATACGGAGTATTTT. It specifies CASSLTPGLGGTDTEYF.

The CDR3 nucleotides read TGTGCCAGCTCACCACAGCCCCACGCAGGCAATGAGCAGTTCTTC. It codes for CASSPQPHAGNEQFF. The chain recombines TRBV18 with TRBJ2-1; D ambiguous. Trimming left V 1 base short and J 6 bases short, with 13 bases between. This CDR3 is 15 amino acids long. Germline values: CDR1 KGHSH, CDR2 LQKENI.

This clonotype was counted between two and nine times. The J gene is TRBJ2-1, the V gene TRBV9; tentatively, D is TRBD1 or TRBD2 (6 bases each). V shed 4 bases and J shed 7 bases, with 18 bases lying between them. In germline, CDR1 is SGDLS, CDR2 YYNGEE. This CDR3 comprises 15 residues. Here the CDR3 reads CASSIGGGSTNEQFF. Here the CDR3 DNA reads TGTGCCAGCAGCATCGGAGGGGGATCCACAAATGAGCAGTTCTTC.

V is TRBV20-1 and J is TRBJ1-2; perhaps TRBD1 as D (6 bases). The length of the CDR3 is 13 residues. Per the germline V gene, CDR1 is DFQATT and CDR2 is SNEGSKA (reference sequence). V was pared by 1 base and J by 7 bases, with 13 bases between. CDR3: CSARGRGRGGYTF. CDR3 DNA sequence: TGCAGTGCTAGAGGGCGGGGGCGCGGTGGCTACACCTTC.